The 24 T cell receptor beta chains below come from one sample, sequenced in a study of blood T cells in healthy people across ages. The authors ran a second PCR of about 7 to 11 cycles using a sample-barcoded 5' primer and a J-beta primer mix. TCRdb ran MiXCR on the 5' RACE reads and lists one entry per CDR3 protein. This sample has more than 650,000 distinct CDR3 sequences; 25% to 30% occur once, and the top ten carry approximately 2.9%. In addition, the sample was reused for a study of T cells of mothers and their children.

Sequenced sample: blood. All receptors derive from a boy aged 10-17 years in good health.

The chain couples TRBV5-5 to TRBJ2-5; no firm D call. This CDR3 spans 15 amino acids. CDR1 is SGHKS, CDR2 YYEKEE, per germline (reference sequence). V shed 0 bases and J shed 6 bases, with 15 bases lying between them. CDR3 amino acids: CASSLDSAYGKTQYF. The CDR3 DNA reads as TGTGCCAGCAGCTTGGACTCCGCGTATGGAAAGACCCAGTACTTC.

This rearrangement joins TRBV5-1 to TRBJ2-7, with D perhaps TRBD1 (5 bases). There are 13 residues in the CDR3. Trimming removed 3 bases from V and 4 bases from J, with 11 bases in between. The germline CDR1 and CDR2 sequences are SGHRS and YFSETQ. CDR3 sequence: CASSYGHGYEQYF. CDR3 bases: TGCGCCAGCAGCTACGGACACGGGTACGAGCAGTACTTC.

This clonotype has more than one count but fewer than ten. The chain couples TRBV29-1 to TRBJ2-1; possibly TRBD1 for D (7 bases). The J call may be mistaken, given a closer DNA end match to TRBJ2-7. The CDR3 covers 14 residues. Germline lookup yields CDR1 SQVTM and CDR2 ANQGSEA. CDR3 nucleotide sequence: TGCAGCGTTGAGGGAGGCAGGGGGACGAGGGAGCAGTACTTC. Amino acids: CSVEGGRGTREQYF.

This chain connects TRBV20-1 to TRBJ1-6, with D perhaps TRBD1 (6 bases). The V end lost 3 bases, the J end lost 3 bases, and 12 bases lay between the germline ends. Germline V gene sequence: CDR1 DFQATT, CDR2 SNEGSKA (reference sequence). This CDR3 is built from 15 residues. The CDR3 sequence: CSASKDRFYNSPLHF. Here the CDR3 DNA reads TGCAGTGCTAGCAAAGACAGGTTCTATAATTCACCCCTCCACTTT.

The rearrangement uses TRBV10-3 and TRBJ1-4, with unresolved D. The germline V gene encodes CDR1 ENHRY and CDR2 SYGVKD. V gave up 6 bases and J gave up 0 bases, with 5 bases separating them. CDR3 size: 13 residues. CDR3 amino acids: CAIRPSTNEKLFF. DNA of the CDR3: TGTGCCATCAGACCCTCAACTAATGAAAAACTGTTTTTT.

The genes are TRBV12-5 and TRBJ2-1, with D maybe TRBD1 (5 bases). Germline-derived CDR1 and CDR2 are LGHNT and FRNRAP. The CDR3 length is 16 residues. V shed 0 bases and J shed 10 bases, with 19 bases lying between them. The CDR3 loop reads CASGLVGAATHGEQFF. CDR3 bases: TGTGCTAGTGGTTTGGTAGGGGCGGCGACCCACGGAGAGCAGTTCTTC.

In its sample, this clonotype was seen a few times. The genes are TRBV2 and TRBJ1-5, with TRBD1 as a possible D gene (5 bases). The V gene lost 4 bases and the J gene lost 1 base, with 8 bases spanning the gap. The CDR3 has 14 residues. Looked up from germline, CDR1 is SNHLY and CDR2 is FYNNEI. DNA of the CDR3: TGTGCCAGCAGTGTGTCAGGGAGCAATCAGCCCCAGCATTTT. Translation: CASSVSGSNQPQHF.

The chain joins TRBV6-6 to TRBJ2-5, with 7 nucleotides matching TRBD1. Germline V gene lookup returns CDR1 MNHNY and CDR2 SVGAGI (reference sequence). The CDR3 loop spans 16 amino acids. The junction had 10 bases not matched to a gene; V was cut back by 6 bases and J by 0 bases. DNA for the CDR3: TGTGCCAGCAGAAACTCGGACAGGCCGTACCAAGAGACCCAGTACTTC. Amino acids: CASRNSDRPYQETQYF.

This chain joins TRBV12-3 or TRBV12-4 and TRBJ2-5; a possible D gene is TRBD2 (5 bases). Between the trimmed V and J ends, which lost 2 bases and 6 bases, there was a span of 13 bases. The CDR3 spans 14 residues. As DNA, the CDR3 is TGTGCCAGCAGTTTAATCGGACTCCCACAGACCCAGTACTTC. Amino acids: CASSLIGLPQTQYF.

This clonotype was seen only once. The junction departs from the called germline gene at one end, perhaps through a read error. CDR3 in DNA: TGTGTCAGCAGTGGGGCCGGCAGAACGGTTGAAGCTTTCTTT. Translation: CVSSGAGRTVEAFF. V usage is TRBV12-3 or TRBV12-4 and J usage is TRBJ1-1; D possibly corresponds to TRBD1 (5 bases). The CDR3 is 14 residues long.

This clonotype was recorded a few times. The chain uses TRBV19 and TRBJ1-5, with D perhaps TRBD1 (6 bases). There are 15 residues in the CDR3. The V and J ends lost 3 bases and 5 bases respectively, with 14 bases between them. From germline, CDR1 is LNHDA and CDR2 SQIVND (reference sequence). The CDR3 sequence: CASSMWGGRYQPQHF. The CDR3 nucleotides read TGTGCCAGTAGTATGTGGGGGGGCAGATATCAGCCCCAGCATTTT.

This clonotype was seen once. The genes are TRBV24-1 and TRBJ1-1, with D perhaps matching TRBD1 (5 bases). Trimming removed 7 bases at V and 1 base at J, with 12 bases between. CDR1 is KGHDR, CDR2 SFDVKD, per germline. The CDR3 is made up of 14 amino acids. Here the CDR3 reads CATRGGGTNTEAFF. CDR3 coding DNA: TGTGCCACCAGGGGGGGTGGGACGAACACTGAAGCTTTCTTT.

This chain's CDR3 is CASSTGLAGGKADEQYF. The CDR3 nucleotides read TGTGCCAGCAGCACAGGGCTAGCGGGGGGAAAAGCAGACGAGCAGTACTTC. The chain has TRBV7-9 and TRBJ2-7; 11 positions agree with TRBD2. CDR1 is SEHNR and CDR2 is FQNEAQ in the germline V gene (reference sequence). The ends lost 5 bases at V and 5 bases at J; junction bases unmatched: 14. This CDR3 contains 17 residues.

This clonotype was seen a few times. The gene calls are TRBV5-1 and TRBJ2-5; no clear D. CDR1 and CDR2 (germline): SGHRS, YFSETQ. V dropped 0 bases and J dropped 1 base, with 7 bases sitting between them. The CDR3 runs 14 residues. The CDR3 DNA sequence: TGCGCCAGCAGCTTGGCTCACACCCAAGAGACCCAGTACTTC. This translates into CASSLAHTQETQYF.

This clonotype was picked up many times. The chain joins TRBV12-5 to TRBJ2-7, with D tentatively TRBD2 (5 bases). Trimming took 4 bases from V and 5 from J, leaving 12 bases between them. The CDR3 consists of 13 residues. Per germline, CDR1 LGHNT and CDR2 FRNRAP. The CDR3 DNA reads as TGTGCTAGTGGTTCGTCCGGGGTCCACGAGCAGTACTTC. Amino acids: CASGSSGVHEQYF.

The chain is built from TRBV29-1 and TRBJ2-5, with D hard to call. V shed 6 bases and J shed 7 bases, with 24 bases lying between them. The germline V gene encodes CDR1 SQVTM and CDR2 ANQGSEA. The CDR3 consists of 15 residues. The CDR3 protein is CSVRRLMWGRRTQYF. As DNA, the CDR3 is TGCAGCGTCCGCCGACTCATGTGGGGTCGTAGGACCCAGTACTTC.

This chain connects TRBV2 to TRBJ2-5; 7 bases fit TRBD1. CDR1 and CDR2 from the germline V gene are SNHLY and FYNNEI. The CDR3 is 14 residues long. J gave up 7 bases and V 5 bases, and 10 bases lay outside the gene matches. CDR3 residues: CASSPGQTGRTQYF. The CDR3 region has the DNA TGTGCCAGCAGTCCGGGACAGACCGGTCGGACCCAGTACTTC.

The genes are TRBV20-1 and TRBJ2-1; D assignment may be TRBD1 or TRBD2 (6 bases each). The CDR3 covers 14 residues. Deletions cut 4 bases from V and 8 bases from J, with 18 bases between. Germline loops: CDR1 DFQATT, CDR2 SNEGSKA (reference sequence). The CDR3 region is CSAIHREAGDEQFF. For the CDR3, the DNA is TGCAGTGCTATCCACAGGGAAGCGGGTGATGAGCAGTTCTTC.

In its sample, this clonotype was seen a few times. The chain is built from TRBV6-1 and TRBJ2-2; either TRBD1 or TRBD2 may fit D (5 bases each). Germline assignment: CDR1 MNHNS and CDR2 SASEGT. The CDR3 consists of 14 residues. V was pared by 8 bases and J by 0 bases, with 10 bases between. DNA for the CDR3: TGTGCCAGCGATGAGGGGACGAACACCGGGGAGCTGTTTTTT. Encoded protein: CASDEGTNTGELFF.

In its sample, this clonotype was seen a few times. V usage is TRBV5-6 and J usage is TRBJ1-6, with a weak D call TRBD1 (6 bases). Trimming stripped 3 bases from V and 2 bases from J, with 15 bases between. Germline values: CDR1 SGHDT, CDR2 YYEEEE. The CDR3 covers 17 residues. CDR3 protein: CASSSVPGGTYNSPLHF. As DNA, the CDR3 is TGTGCCAGCAGCTCGGTTCCGGGGGGCACCTATAATTCACCCCTCCACTTT.

The V gene is TRBV14, the J gene TRBJ2-1, with D possibly TRBD2 on 6 matching bases. The end of the DNA fits TRBJ2-5 better, so the J call may be wrong. The CDR3 totals 14 residues. Germline CDR1 reads SGHDN; CDR2 reads FVKESK. As DNA, the CDR3 is TGTGCCAGCAGCCAAGATTCGGGGAGGGAGACCCAGTACTTC. It is translated as CASSQDSGRETQYF.

Concerning this clonotype itself: One end of the junction does not line up with germline, which may come from a read error. The chain joins TRBV2 to TRBJ2-7; TRBD1 agrees at 7 bases. CDR1 is SNHLY, CDR2 FYNNEI, per germline. The CDR3 consists of 15 residues. In DNA, the CDR3 is TGTGCCAGCAGAGAATATGACAGGGACCTCTACGAGCGGTACTTC. Its protein is CASREYDRDLYERYF.

The chain recombines TRBV20-1 with TRBJ1-3; possibly TRBD1 for D (5 bases). The CDR3 totals 15 residues. Trimming took 2 bases from V and 1 from J, leaving 12 bases between them. In germline, CDR1 is DFQATT, CDR2 SNEGSKA (reference sequence). The CDR3 here is CSARRGGVSGNTIYF. The DNA of the CDR3 is TGCAGTGCTAGACGGGGAGGGGTTTCTGGAAACACCATATATTTT.

This clonotype has just a few counts. The chain carries TRBV13 and TRBJ1-1; D remains ambiguous. CDR1 PRHDT and CDR2 FYEKMQ come from the germline V gene (reference sequence). This CDR3 is 12 amino acids long. V was shortened by 3 bases and J by 7 bases, with 9 bases between the two germline ends. CDR3 sequence reads: CASSFSLDEAFF. The CDR3 DNA sequence: TGTGCCAGCAGCTTTTCTCTAGATGAAGCTTTCTTT.